These 9 T cell receptor beta chains originate from one sample sequenced in a study of human T cells and chemical hapten exposure. MiXCR was run by TCRdb on the RACE reads, yielding one entry per CDR3 protein. The repertoire consists of 130,000 or so distinct CDR3 sequences, with about 8.2% occurring once and the leading ten covering around 1.9%. Time point reported: healthy volunteer bleed at 2 weeks. Unfractionated whole blood served as the source for total RNA extraction. Specimen: whole blood. The source is a male donor in good health. Some clones in this sample may be carry-over from other donors' samples.

This clonotype was seen a handful of times. The chain has TRBV6-1 and TRBJ1-2; 11 bases agree with TRBD1. Looked up from germline, CDR1 is MNHNS and CDR2 is SASEGT. The V and J ends lost 7 bases and 7 bases, in that order; junction bases with no gene match: 14. The CDR3 sequence is 16 residues long. CDR3 sequence (DNA): TGTGCCAGCATGACCCGGGGACAGGGGGTGAACGGTGGCTACACCTTC. The encoded protein is CASMTRGQGVNGGYTF.

This clonotype was recorded at least ten times. The chain recombines TRBV25-1 with TRBJ2-5, with D possibly being TRBD1 (6 bases). The CDR3 consists of 16 residues. Germline V gene lookup returns CDR1 MGHDK and CDR2 SYGVNS. V lost 2 bases, J lost 4 bases, and 17 bases lay in between. In DNA form, the CDR3 reads TGTGCCAGCAGTGAACCCAGGGGTAAAAGAGGAGAGACCCAGTACTTC. Amino acids: CASSEPRGKRGETQYF.

With respect to this clonotype: A much more abundant neighbour one base away suggests this may be a read error. This rearrangement joins TRBV11-2 to TRBJ2-2, with TRBD1 as a possible D gene (6 bases). From germline, CDR1 is SGHAT and CDR2 FQNNGV. The CDR3 runs to 17 residues. The V end was cut by 3 bases, the J end by 0 bases, with 14 bases between. CDR3 nucleotide sequence: TGTGCCAGCAGCTTCGTATTACAGGGACCGAACACCGGGGAGCTGTTTTTT. It specifies CASSFVLQGPNTGELFF.

This clonotype was counted ten times or more. The chain links TRBV29-1 to TRBJ1-1; 9 bases align to TRBD1. The germline gives CDR1 SQVTM, CDR2 ANQGSEA. The CDR3 has 15 amino acids. The trim removed 0 bases at V and 1 base at J, leaving 3 bases unmatched. The CDR3 reads CSVEDGTGSNTEAFF. CDR3 nucleotide sequence: TGCAGCGTTGAAGATGGGACAGGGTCGAACACTGAAGCTTTCTTT.

This rearrangement joins TRBV7-2 to TRBJ2-7, with TRBD2 identical over 8 bases. Unmatched junction bases numbered 14, after V lost 4 bases and J lost 6 bases. The CDR3 has 16 residues. Germline V gene data show CDR1 as SGHTA and CDR2 as FQGNSA. The CDR3 spells CASSSQRIAGWGEQYF. DNA for the CDR3: TGTGCCAGCAGCTCCCAGAGAATAGCGGGATGGGGCGAGCAGTACTTC.

The table lists this clonotype with a few counts. The chain combines TRBV6-5 with TRBJ2-7; perhaps TRBD1 as D (6 bases). The CDR3 is 13 residues long. Trimming removed 8 bases from V and 1 base from J, with 12 bases in between. The germline V gene encodes CDR1 MNHEY and CDR2 SVGAGI. CDR3 coding DNA: TGTGCCAGCGCGTTAGGACAGTCCTACGAGCAGTACTTC. Translating gives CASALGQSYEQYF.

Only a few counts were recorded for this clonotype. The chain is built from TRBV12-3 or TRBV12-4 and TRBJ1-4; TRBD1 matches at 9 bases. The CDR3 consists of 14 residues. Trimming cost V 6 bases and J 8 bases; bases outside gene matches: 7. CDR3 nucleotide sequence: TGTGCCAGCAGGTTGGGGACAGGGAACGAAAAACTGTTTTTT. Translation gives CASRLGTGNEKLFF.

This clonotype appeared many times. The V and J genes are TRBV27 and TRBJ1-2, with no clear D. The CDR3 consists of 13 residues. CDR1 and CDR2 (germline): MNHEY, SMNVEV (reference sequence). Trimming took off 3 bases at V and 2 bases at J, with 7 bases between the two ends. The CDR3 bases are TGTGCCAGCAGTTTCAACAGCAACTATGGCTACACCTTC. Residues: CASSFNSNYGYTF.

In this sample, this clonotype turned up a few times. The CDR3 region is CAISEQRGGRIDTQYF. The DNA for the CDR3 is TGTGCCATCAGTGAGCAGCGCGGGGGGCGGATAGATACGCAGTATTTT. The chain employs TRBV10-3 and TRBJ2-3; 8 bases line up with TRBD2. The germline V gene encodes CDR1 ENHRY and CDR2 SYGVKD. Trimming cost V 2 bases and J 5 bases; bases outside gene matches: 9. There are 16 residues in the CDR3.